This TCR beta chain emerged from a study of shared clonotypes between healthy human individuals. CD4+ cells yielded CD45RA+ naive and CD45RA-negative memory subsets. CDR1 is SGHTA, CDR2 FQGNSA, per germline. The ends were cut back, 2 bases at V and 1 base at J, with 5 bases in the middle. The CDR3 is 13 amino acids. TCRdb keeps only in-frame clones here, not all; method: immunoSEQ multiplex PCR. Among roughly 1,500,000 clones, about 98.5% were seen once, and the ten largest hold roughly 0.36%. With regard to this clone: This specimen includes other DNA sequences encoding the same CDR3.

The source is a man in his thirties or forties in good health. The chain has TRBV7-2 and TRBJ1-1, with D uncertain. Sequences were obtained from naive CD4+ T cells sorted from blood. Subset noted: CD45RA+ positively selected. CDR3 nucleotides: TGTGCCAGCAGCTTAAGGTGGAACACTGAAGCTTTCTTT. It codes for CASSLRWNTEAFF.